The clone carrying this TCR beta chain was observed a handful of times. Its cognate antigen is unknown. This sample was included in a study of CD8 T cells in ankylosing spondylitis. Study-wide results and caveats: Blood from ankylosing spondylitis patients appeared to carry a characteristic roughly 8-variant TCR beta motif.

V was shortened by 0 bases and J by 9 bases, with 21 bases between the two germline ends. The CDR3 is 18 amino acids. Per germline, CDR1 LNHNV and CDR2 YYDKDF (reference sequence). Using its own MiXCR run on the 5' RACE reads, TCRdb lists one record per CDR3 protein. The sample shows some 700,000 distinct CDR3 sequences, around 20% of them seen only once. The sequence was obtained from a male donor with ankylosing spondylitis. Source material: blood, either unsorted or a sorted T cell fraction (not recorded which). The V and J genes are TRBV15 and TRBJ1-6; D is uncertain. The CDR3 DNA reads TGTGCCACCAGCAGAGAAAAGAGGTTGTTGGCGGGTGCTTCACCCCTCCACTTT. This gives the protein CATSREKRLLAGASPLHF. Drawing the rest from reference TRBV15 and TRBJ1-6, the complete variable domain is DAMVIQNPRYQVTQFGKPVTLSCSQTLNHNVMYWYQQKSSQAPKLLFHYYDKDFNNEADTPDNFQSRRPNTSFCFLDIRSPGLGDTAMYLCATSREKRLLAGASPLHFGNGTRLTVT.